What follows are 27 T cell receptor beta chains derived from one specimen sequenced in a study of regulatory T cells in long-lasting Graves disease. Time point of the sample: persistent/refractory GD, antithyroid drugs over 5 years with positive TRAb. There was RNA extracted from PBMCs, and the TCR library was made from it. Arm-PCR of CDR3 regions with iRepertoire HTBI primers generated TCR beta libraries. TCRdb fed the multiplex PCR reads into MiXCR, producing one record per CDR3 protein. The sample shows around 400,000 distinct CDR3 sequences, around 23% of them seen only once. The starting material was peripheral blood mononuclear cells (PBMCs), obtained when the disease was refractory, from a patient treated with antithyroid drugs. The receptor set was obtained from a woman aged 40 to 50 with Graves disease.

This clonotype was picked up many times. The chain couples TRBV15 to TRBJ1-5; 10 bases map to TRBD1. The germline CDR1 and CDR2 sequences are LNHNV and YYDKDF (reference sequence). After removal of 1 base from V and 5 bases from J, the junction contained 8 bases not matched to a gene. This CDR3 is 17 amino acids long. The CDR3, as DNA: TGTGCCACCAGCAGAGGGAAGACAGGGGGCATTGATCAGCCCCAGCATTTT. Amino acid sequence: CATSRGKTGGIDQPQHF.

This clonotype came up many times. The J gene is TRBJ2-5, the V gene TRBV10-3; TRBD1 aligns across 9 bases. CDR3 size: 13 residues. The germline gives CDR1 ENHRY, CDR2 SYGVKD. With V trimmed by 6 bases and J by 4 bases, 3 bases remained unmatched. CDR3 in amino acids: CAIRGTGIETQYF. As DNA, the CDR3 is TGTGCCATCAGGGGGACAGGGATAGAGACCCAGTACTTC.

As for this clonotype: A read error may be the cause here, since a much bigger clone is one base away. CDR3 region: CASNLSRLAPYEQYF. The DNA for the CDR3 is TGTGCCAGCAATTTATCTAGACTAGCTCCCTACGAGCAGTACTTC. The genes are TRBV27 and TRBJ2-7, with 7 bases aligning to TRBD2. Per germline, CDR1 MNHEY and CDR2 SMNVEV (reference sequence). The CDR3 runs to 15 residues.

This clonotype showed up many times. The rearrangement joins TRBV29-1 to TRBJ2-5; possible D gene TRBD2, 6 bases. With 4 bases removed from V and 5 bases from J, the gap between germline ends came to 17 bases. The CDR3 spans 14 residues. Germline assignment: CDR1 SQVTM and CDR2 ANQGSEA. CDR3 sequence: CSVVPGLGDETQYF. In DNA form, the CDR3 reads TGCAGCGTTGTCCCGGGACTGGGGGACGAGACCCAGTACTTC.

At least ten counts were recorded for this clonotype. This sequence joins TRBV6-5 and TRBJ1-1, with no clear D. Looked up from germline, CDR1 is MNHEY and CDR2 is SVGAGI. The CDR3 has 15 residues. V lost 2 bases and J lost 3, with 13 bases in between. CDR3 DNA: TGTGCCAGCAGTTACGCGGCGACTTGGGACACTGAAGCTTTCTTT. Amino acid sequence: CASSYAATWDTEAFF.

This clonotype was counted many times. CDR3 sequence: CASSLAFGNTEAFF. CDR3 nucleotides: TGCGCCAGCAGCTTGGCATTTGGGAACACTGAAGCTTTCTTT. This chain connects TRBV5-1 to TRBJ1-1; D call uncertain. CDR1 is SGHRS, CDR2 YFSETQ, per germline. CDR3 length equals 14 residues. V lost 0 bases and J lost 1, with 7 bases in between.

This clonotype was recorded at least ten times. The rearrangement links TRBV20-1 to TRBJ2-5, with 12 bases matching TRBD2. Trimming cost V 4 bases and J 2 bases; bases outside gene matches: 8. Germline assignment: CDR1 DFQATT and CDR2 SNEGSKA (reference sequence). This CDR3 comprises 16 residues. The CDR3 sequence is CSAIPRGTSGQETQYF. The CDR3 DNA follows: TGCAGTGCTATCCCAAGAGGGACTAGCGGGCAAGAGACCCAGTACTTC.

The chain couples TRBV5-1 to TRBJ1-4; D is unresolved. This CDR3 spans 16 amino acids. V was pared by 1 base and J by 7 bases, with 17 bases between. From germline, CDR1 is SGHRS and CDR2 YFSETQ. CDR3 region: CASSLSVGLRSEKLFF. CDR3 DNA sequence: TGCGCCAGCAGCTTGAGTGTCGGACTTCGGTCTGAAAAACTGTTTTTT. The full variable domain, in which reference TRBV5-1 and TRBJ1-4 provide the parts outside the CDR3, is KAGVTQTPRYLIKTRGQQVTLSCSPISGHRSVSWYQQTPGQGLQFLFEYFSETQRNKGNFPGRFSGRQFSNSRSEMNVSTLELGDSALYLCASSLSVGLRSEKLFFGSGTQLSVL.

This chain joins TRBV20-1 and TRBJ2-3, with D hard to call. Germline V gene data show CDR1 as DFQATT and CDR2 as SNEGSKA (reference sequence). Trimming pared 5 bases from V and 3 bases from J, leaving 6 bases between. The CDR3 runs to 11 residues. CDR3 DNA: TGCAGTGCTCCACTTACAGATACGCAGTATTTT. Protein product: CSAPLTDTQYF.

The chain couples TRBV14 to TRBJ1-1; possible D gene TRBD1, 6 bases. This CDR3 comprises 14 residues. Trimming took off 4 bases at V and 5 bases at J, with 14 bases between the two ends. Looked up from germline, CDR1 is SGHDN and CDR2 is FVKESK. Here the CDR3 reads CASSPGQWTTEAFF. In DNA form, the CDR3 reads TGTGCCAGCAGCCCCGGACAGTGGACAACTGAAGCTTTCTTT.

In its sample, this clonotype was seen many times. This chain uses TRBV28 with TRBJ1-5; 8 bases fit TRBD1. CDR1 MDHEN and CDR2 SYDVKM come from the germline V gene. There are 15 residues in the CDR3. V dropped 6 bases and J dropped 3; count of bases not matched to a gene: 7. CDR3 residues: CASRMDRVNNQPQHF. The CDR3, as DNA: TGTGCCAGCAGAATGGACAGGGTCAACAATCAGCCCCAGCATTTT.

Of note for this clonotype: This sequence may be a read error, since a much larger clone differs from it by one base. CDR3: CASSFDRGPQETQYF. The CDR3 DNA is TGTGCCAGCAGCTTCGACAGGGGGCCACAAGAGACCCAGTACTTC. This chain connects TRBV5-5 to TRBJ2-5, with TRBD1 identical over 10 bases. With 2 bases clipped from V and 2 bases from J, the junction kept 3 bases outside the gene matches. Germline CDR1 is SGHKS and CDR2 is YYEKEE (reference sequence). The length of the CDR3 is 15 residues.

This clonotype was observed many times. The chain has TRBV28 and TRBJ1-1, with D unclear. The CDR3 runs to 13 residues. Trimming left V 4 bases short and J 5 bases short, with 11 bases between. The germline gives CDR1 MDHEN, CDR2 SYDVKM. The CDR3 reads CASSSRPATEAFF. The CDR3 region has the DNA TGTGCCAGCAGTTCCCGCCCCGCAACTGAAGCTTTCTTT.

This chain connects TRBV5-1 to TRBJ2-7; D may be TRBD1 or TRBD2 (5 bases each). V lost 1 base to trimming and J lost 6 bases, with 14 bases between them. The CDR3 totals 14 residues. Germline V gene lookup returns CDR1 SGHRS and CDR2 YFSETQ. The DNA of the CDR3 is TGCGCCAGCAGCTTGAGTAGAGGGGACGCCGAGCAGTACTTC. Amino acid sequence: CASSLSRGDAEQYF. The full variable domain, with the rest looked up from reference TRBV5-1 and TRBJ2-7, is KAGVTQTPRYLIKTRGQQVTLSCSPISGHRSVSWYQQTPGQGLQFLFEYFSETQRNKGNFPGRFSGRQFSNSRSEMNVSTLELGDSALYLCASSLSRGDAEQYFGPGTRLTVT.

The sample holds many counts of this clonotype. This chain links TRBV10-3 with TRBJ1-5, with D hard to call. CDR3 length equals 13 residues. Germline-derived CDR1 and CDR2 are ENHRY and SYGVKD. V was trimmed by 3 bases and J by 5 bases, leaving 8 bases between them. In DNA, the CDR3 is TGTGCCATCAGTGATCAAGGACATCAGCCCCAGCATTTT. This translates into CAISDQGHQPQHF.

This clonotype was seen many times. CDR3 nucleotide sequence: TGTGCCAGCAGTTTGTACAGGGATTCCAAGTACTTC. Residues: CASSLYRDSKYF. The J gene is TRBJ2-4, the V gene TRBV28, with TRBD1 as a possible D gene (6 bases). Trimming removed 3 bases from V and 14 bases from J, with 14 bases in between. The CDR3 consists of 12 residues. Per the germline V gene, CDR1 is MDHEN and CDR2 is SYDVKM.

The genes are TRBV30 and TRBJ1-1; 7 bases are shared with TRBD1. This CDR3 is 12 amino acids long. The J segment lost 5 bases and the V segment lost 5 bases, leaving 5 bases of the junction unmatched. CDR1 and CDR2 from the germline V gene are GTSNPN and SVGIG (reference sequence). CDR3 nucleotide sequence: TGTGCCTGGGACAGGGAGACTACTGAAGCTTTCTTT. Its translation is CAWDRETTEAFF.

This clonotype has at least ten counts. For the CDR3, the DNA is TGCAGTGCTGCCGGGGGGATGAGCTCCTACGAGCAGTACTTC. Translating gives CSAAGGMSSYEQYF. V and J are TRBV20-1 and TRBJ2-7, with 7 bases identical to TRBD2. Germline trimming cut 5 bases from V and 0 bases from J; bases unmatched to any gene: 7. CDR3 length: 14 residues. CDR1 is DFQATT, CDR2 SNEGSKA, per germline (reference sequence).

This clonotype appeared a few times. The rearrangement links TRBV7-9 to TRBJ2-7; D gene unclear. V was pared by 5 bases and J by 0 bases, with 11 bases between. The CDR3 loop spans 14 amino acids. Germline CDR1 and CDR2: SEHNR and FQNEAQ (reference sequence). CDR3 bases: TGTGCCAGCAGCCGGGCGGTGAGCTCCTACGAGCAGTACTTC. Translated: CASSRAVSSYEQYF.

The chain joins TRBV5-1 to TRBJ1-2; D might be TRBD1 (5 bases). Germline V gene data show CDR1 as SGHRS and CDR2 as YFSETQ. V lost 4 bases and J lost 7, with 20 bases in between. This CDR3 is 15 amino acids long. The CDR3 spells CASSGSGRDTIGYTF. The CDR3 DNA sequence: TGCGCCAGCAGCGGAAGCGGCAGGGATACGATTGGCTACACCTTC.

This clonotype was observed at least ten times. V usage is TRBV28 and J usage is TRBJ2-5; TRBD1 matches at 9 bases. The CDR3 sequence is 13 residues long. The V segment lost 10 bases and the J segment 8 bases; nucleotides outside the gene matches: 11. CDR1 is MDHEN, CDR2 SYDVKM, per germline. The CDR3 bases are TGTGCCACCAGGACCGGGACAGGGCGAACCCAGTACTTC. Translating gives CATRTGTGRTQYF. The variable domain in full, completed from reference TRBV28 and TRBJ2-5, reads DVKVTQSSRYLVKRTGEKVFLECVQDMDHENMFWYRQDPGLGLRLIYFSYDVKMKEKGDIPEGYSVSREKKERFSLILESASTNQTSMYLCATRTGTGRTQYFGPGTRLLVL.

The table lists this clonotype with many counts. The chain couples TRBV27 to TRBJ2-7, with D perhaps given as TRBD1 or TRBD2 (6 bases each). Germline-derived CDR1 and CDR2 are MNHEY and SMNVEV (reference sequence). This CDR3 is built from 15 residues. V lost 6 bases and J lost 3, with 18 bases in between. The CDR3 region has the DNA TGTGCCAGCAGCCTACTCCCACAGGGAGGCTACGAGCAGTACTTC. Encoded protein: CASSLLPQGGYEQYF.

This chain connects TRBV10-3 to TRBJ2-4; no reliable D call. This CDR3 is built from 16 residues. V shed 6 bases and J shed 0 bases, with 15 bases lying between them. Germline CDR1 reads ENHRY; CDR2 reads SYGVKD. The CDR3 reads CAIRASIGLAKNIQYF. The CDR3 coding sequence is TGTGCCATCAGGGCTAGTATAGGGTTAGCCAAAAACATTCAGTACTTC.

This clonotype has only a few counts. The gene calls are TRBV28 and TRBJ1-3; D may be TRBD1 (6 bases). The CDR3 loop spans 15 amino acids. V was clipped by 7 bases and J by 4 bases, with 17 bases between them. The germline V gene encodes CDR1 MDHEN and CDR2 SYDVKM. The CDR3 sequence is CASTTQGKGGNTIYF. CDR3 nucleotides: TGTGCCAGCACAACTCAGGGGAAGGGCGGAAACACCATATATTTT.

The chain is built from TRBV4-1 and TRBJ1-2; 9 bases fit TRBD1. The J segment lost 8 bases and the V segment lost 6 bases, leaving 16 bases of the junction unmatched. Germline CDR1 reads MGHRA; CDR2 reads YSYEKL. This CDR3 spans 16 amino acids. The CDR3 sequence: CASSQLWDRTGEGYTF. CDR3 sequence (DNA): TGCGCCAGCAGTCAATTATGGGACAGGACAGGGGAGGGCTACACCTTC.

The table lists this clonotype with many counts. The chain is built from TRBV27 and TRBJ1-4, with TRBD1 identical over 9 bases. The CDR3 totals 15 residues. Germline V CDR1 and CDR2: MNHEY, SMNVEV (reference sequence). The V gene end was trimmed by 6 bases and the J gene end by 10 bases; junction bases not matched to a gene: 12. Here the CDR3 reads CASRRQTGGEGKLFF. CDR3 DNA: TGTGCCAGCAGGAGACAGACAGGGGGTGAAGGAAAACTGTTTTTT.

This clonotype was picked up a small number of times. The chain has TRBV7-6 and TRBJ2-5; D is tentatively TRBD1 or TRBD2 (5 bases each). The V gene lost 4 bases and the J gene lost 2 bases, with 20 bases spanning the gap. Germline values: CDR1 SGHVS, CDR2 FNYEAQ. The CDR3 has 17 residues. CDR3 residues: CASSSQPRAPGQETQYF. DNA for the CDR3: TGTGCCAGCAGCTCCCAGCCCAGGGCCCCGGGGCAAGAGACCCAGTACTTC. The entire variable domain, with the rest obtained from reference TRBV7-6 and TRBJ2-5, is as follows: GAGVSQSPRYKVTKRGQDVALRCDPISGHVSLYWYRQALGQGPEFLTYFNYEAQQDKSGLPNDRFSAERPEGSISTLTIQRTEQRDSAMYRCASSSQPRAPGQETQYFGPGTRLLVL.